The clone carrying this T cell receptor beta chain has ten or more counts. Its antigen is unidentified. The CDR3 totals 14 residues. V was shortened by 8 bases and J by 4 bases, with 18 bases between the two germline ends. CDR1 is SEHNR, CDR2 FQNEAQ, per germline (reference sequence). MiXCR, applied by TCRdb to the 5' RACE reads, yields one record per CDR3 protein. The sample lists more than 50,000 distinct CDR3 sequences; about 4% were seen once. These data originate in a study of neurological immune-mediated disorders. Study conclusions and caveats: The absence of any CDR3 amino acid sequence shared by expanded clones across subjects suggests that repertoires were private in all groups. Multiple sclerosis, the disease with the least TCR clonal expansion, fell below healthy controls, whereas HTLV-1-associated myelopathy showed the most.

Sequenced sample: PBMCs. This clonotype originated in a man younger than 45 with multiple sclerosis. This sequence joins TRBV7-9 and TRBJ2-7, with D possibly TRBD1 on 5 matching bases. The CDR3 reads CASSPQGVVYEQYF. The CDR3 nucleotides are TGTGCCAGCTCCCCACAAGGGGTTGTATACGAGCAGTACTTC. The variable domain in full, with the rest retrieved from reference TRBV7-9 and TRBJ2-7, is DTGVSQNPRHKITKRGQNVTFRCDPISEHNRLYWYRQTLGQGPEFLTYFQNEAQLEKSRLLSDRFSAERPKGSFSTLEIQRTEQGDSAMYLCASSPQGVVYEQYFGPGTRLTVT.